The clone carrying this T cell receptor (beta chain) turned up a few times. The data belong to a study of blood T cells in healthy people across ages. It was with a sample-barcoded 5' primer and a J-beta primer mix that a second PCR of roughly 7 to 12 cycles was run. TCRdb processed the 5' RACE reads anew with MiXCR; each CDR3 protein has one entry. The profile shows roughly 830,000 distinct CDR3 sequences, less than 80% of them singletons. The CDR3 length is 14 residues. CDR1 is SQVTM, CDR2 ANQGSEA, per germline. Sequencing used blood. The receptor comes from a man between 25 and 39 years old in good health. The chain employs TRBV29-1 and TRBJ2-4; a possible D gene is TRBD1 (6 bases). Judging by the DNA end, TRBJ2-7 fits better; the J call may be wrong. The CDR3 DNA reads TGCAGCGTTGCCGTAAGCAGGGGTGGGTACGAGCAGTACTTC. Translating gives CSVAVSRGGYEQYF.